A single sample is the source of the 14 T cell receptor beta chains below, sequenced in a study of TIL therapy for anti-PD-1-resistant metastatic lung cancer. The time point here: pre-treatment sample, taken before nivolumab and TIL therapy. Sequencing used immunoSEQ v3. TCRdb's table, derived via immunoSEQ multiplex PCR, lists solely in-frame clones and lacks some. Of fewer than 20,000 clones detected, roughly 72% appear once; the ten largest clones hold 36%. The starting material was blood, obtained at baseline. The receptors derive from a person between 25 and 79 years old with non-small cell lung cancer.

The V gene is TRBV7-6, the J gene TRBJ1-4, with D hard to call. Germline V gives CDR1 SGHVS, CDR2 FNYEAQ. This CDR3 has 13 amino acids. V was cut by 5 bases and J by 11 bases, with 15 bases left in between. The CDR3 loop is CASSDPGHGKLFF. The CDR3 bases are TGTGCCAGCAGCGACCCGGGCCATGGGAAACTGTTTTTT.

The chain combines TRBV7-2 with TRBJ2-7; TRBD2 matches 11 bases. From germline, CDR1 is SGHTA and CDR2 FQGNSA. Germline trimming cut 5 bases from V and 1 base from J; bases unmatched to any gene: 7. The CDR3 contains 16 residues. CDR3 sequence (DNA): TGTGCCAGCAGCATTAGCGGGGGGGCCGGGTCCTACGAGCAGTACTTC. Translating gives CASSISGGAGSYEQYF.

CDR3 loop: CASSLPSGGPREQYF. The CDR3, as DNA: TGTGCCAGCAGCTTGCCTAGCGGGGGGCCCCGGGAGCAGTACTTC. The chain employs TRBV5-6 and TRBJ2-7; 11 nucleotides align to TRBD2. The CDR3 contains 15 residues. Germline V gene sequence: CDR1 SGHDT, CDR2 YYEEEE. The V and J ends lost 1 base and 7 bases, in that order; junction bases with no gene match: 7.

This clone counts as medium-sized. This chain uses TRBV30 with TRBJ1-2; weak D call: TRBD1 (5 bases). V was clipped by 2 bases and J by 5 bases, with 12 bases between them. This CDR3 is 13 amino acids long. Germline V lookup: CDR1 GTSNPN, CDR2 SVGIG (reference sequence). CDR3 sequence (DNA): TGTGCCTGGAGTCTAGGGGACCATTATGGCTACACCTTC. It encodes CAWSLGDHYGYTF.

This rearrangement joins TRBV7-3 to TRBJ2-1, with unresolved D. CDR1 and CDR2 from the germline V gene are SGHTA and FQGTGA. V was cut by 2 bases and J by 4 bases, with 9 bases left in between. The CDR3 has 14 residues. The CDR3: CASSLEGGYNEQFF. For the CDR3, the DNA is TGTGCCAGCAGCTTAGAAGGCGGATACAATGAGCAGTTCTTC.

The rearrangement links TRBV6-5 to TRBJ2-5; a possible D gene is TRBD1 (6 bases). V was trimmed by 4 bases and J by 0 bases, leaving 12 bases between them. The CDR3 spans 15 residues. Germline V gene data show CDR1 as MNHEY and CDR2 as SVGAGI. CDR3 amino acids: CASSSGQNNQETQYF. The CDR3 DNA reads TGTGCCAGCAGTTCTGGACAGAATAACCAAGAGACCCAGTACTTC.

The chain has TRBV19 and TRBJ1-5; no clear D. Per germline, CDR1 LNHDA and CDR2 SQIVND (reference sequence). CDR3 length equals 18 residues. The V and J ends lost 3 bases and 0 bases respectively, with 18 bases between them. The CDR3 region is CASSIPLLPDYSNQPQHF. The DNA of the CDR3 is TGTGCCAGTAGTATTCCCCTCCTCCCAGATTATAGCAATCAGCCCCAGCATTTT. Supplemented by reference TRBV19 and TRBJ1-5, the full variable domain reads DGGITQSPKYLFRKEGQNVTLSCEQNLNHDAMYWYRQDPGQGLRLIYYSQIVNDFQKGDIAEGYSVSREKKESFPLTVTSAQKNPTAFYLCASSIPLLPDYSNQPQHFGDGTRLSIL.

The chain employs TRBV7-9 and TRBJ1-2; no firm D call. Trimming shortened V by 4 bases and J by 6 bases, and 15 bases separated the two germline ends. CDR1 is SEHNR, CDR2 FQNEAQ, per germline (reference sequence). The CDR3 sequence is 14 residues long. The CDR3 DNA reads TGTGCCAGCAGCTCCCAGAGGGAAAGGGATGGCTACACCTTC. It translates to CASSSQRERDGYTF.

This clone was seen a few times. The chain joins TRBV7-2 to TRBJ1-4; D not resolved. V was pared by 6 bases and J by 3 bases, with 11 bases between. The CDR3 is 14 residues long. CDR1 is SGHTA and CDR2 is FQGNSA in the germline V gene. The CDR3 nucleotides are TGTGCCAGCAGTACCATGGACCCTAATGAAAAACTGTTTTTT. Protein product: CASSTMDPNEKLFF. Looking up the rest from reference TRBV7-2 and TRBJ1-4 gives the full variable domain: GAGVSQSPSNKVTEKGKDVELRCDPISGHTALYWYRQSLGQGLEFLIYFQGNSAPDKSGLPSDRFSAERTGGSVSTLTIQRTQQEDSAVYLCASSTMDPNEKLFFGSGTQLSVL.

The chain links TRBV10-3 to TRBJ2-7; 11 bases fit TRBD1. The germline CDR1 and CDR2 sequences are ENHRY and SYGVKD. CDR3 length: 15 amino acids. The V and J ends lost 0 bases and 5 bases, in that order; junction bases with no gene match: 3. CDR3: CAISESMDRGHEQYF. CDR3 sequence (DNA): TGTGCCATCAGTGAGTCAATGGACAGGGGGCACGAGCAGTACTTC.

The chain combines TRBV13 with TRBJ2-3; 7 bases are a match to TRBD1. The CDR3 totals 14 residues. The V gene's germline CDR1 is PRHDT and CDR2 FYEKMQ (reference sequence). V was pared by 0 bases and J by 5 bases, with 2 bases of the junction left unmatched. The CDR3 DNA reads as TGTGCCAGCAGCTTAGGACAGGGGATAGATACGCAGTATTTT. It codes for CASSLGQGIDTQYF.

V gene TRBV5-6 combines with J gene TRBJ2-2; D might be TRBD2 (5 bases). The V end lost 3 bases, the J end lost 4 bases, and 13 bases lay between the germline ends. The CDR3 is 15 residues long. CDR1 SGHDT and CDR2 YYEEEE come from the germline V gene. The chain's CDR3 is CASSSQLGTTGELFF. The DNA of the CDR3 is TGTGCCAGCAGCTCCCAACTAGGAACCACCGGGGAGCTGTTTTTT. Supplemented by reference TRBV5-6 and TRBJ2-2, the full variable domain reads DAGVTQSPTHLIKTRGQQVTLRCSPKSGHDTVSWYQQALGQGPQFIFQYYEEEERQRGNFPDRFSGHQFPNYSSELNVNALLLGDSALYLCASSSQLGTTGELFFGEGSRLTVL.

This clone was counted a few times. The CDR3 region has the DNA TGTGCCAGCAGGGAACCGGGACAGGGAGACTACGAGCAGTACTTC. It codes for CASREPGQGDYEQYF. V and J are TRBV7-9 and TRBJ2-7, with TRBD1 matching over 9 bases. This CDR3 spans 15 amino acids. J gave up 3 bases and V 6 bases, and 9 bases lay outside the gene matches. Per germline, CDR1 SEHNR and CDR2 FQNEAQ (reference sequence).

The CDR3 loop is CASSLVVGTSGVLDTQYF. The CDR3 DNA follows: TGTGCCAGCAGCTTAGTAGTGGGGACTAGCGGGGTGTTGGATACGCAGTATTTT. The genes are TRBV7-2 and TRBJ2-3; 13 positions agree with TRBD2. Germline-derived CDR1 and CDR2 are SGHTA and FQGNSA. V shed 1 base, J shed 6 bases, and the junction held 10 bases outside the gene matches. The CDR3 runs to 18 residues. Together with reference TRBV7-2 and TRBJ2-3, the CDR3 gives the full variable domain: GAGVSQSPSNKVTEKGKDVELRCDPISGHTALYWYRQSLGQGLEFLIYFQGNSAPDKSGLPSDRFSAERTGGSVSTLTIQRTQQEDSAVYLCASSLVVGTSGVLDTQYFGPGTRLTVL.